These 2 T cell receptor beta chains came from one sample sequenced in a study of T cells in localized non-small cell lung cancer (dated by TCRdb to the early 2020s). The library came from the immunoSEQ multiplex PCR assay. This immuneACCESS table, as held by TCRdb, lists in-frame sequences with V and J called but not all clones. Of the missing ones, under half trace to an unresolved V gene in checked studies; the others have no known cause. Counted in this sample were some 30,000 clones; about 89% of them appeared once. The ten largest clones capture about 2.9% of the sample. This sample comprised peripheral blood, obtained before any cancer treatment. Every receptor here comes from a female donor over 55 with stage I lung adenocarcinoma.

This chain uses TRBV5-1 with TRBJ2-5, with a tentative D call TRBD1 (6 bases). Germline V gene lookup returns CDR1 SGHRS and CDR2 YFSETQ. The CDR3 contains 12 residues. Trimming cost V 6 bases and J 1 base, with 7 bases left between them. CDR3 DNA: TGCGCCAGCACGGACAGCCAAGAGACCCAGTACTTC. This translates into CASTDSQETQYF.

CDR3 residues: CASSLAPARQETQYF. CDR3 sequence (DNA): TGTGCCAGCAGCTTAGCGCCCGCCAGGCAAGAGACCCAGTACTTC. The rearrangement uses TRBV7-2 and TRBJ2-5, with D unresolved. The CDR3 covers 15 residues. The V end lost 0 bases, the J end lost 2 bases, and 10 bases lay between the germline ends. The V gene's germline CDR1 is SGHTA and CDR2 FQGNSA.